A selection of T cell receptor beta chains follows, all from one sample in a study of shared clonotypes between healthy human individuals. Libraries were prepared by immunoSEQ multiplex PCR; TCRdb keeps only in-frame clonotypes and omits some of them. The data contain about 980,000 clones, approximately 76% of them seen just once; the ten biggest clones take up about 1.5%. The specimen was memory CD4+ T cells sorted from blood. These receptors were obtained from a man between 18 and 35 years old in good health. Both conserved end residues are part of each CDR3. The order of the fields is D gene, CDR3 length, clone size, V gene, J gene, CDR3 protein, CDR3 DNA. The D gene is left open where the match is weak. The size field is filled for only some rows; it gives once, few, many or a size class.

D: NA
length: 13
size: NA
V: TRBV10-3
J: TRBJ1-2
CDR3: CAISEGGTYGYTF
DNA: TGTGCCATCAGTGAGGGAGGGACCTATGGCTACACCTTC

D: NA
length: 13
size: NA
V: TRBV7-2
J: TRBJ1-2
CDR3: CASSSAGFYGYTF
DNA: TGTGCCAGCAGCTCCGCAGGGTTCTATGGCTACACCTTC

D: NA
length: 14
size: NA
V: TRBV9
J: TRBJ2-6
CDR3: CASSSRPGANVLTF
DNA: TGTGCCAGCAGCTCTAGACCTGGGGCCAACGTCCTGACTTTC

D: NA
length: 16
size: NA
V: TRBV5-1
J: TRBJ2-7
CDR3: CASSPSASGQLYEQYF
DNA: TGCGCCAGCAGCCCCTCCGCCAGCGGACAGCTGTACGAGCAGTACTTC

D: NA
length: 12
size: NA
V: TRBV28
J: TRBJ1-2
CDR3: CASSPRAGGYTF
DNA: TGTGCCAGCAGTCCCAGGGCTGGTGGCTACACCTTC

D: NA
length: 15
size: NA
V: TRBV5-1
J: TRBJ2-7
CDR3: CASSLEGERTYEQYF
DNA: TGCGCCAGCAGCTTGGAGGGGGAGAGGACCTACGAGCAGTACTTC

D: NA
length: 13
size: NA
V: TRBV7-2
J: TRBJ2-1
CDR3: CASSLAGGLEWFF
DNA: TGTGCCAGCAGCTTAGCTGGGGGATTGGAGTGGTTCTTC

D: TRBD1
length: 15
size: NA
V: TRBV5-4
J: TRBJ2-3
CDR3: CASSLVGTGGDTQYF
DNA: TGTGCCAGCAGCTTGGTAGGGACAGGGGGCGATACGCAGTATTTT

D: NA
length: 14
size: NA
V: TRBV18
J: TRBJ2-5
CDR3: CASSPPPPGETQYF
DNA: TGTGCCAGCTCACCACCTCCCCCGGGGGAGACCCAGTACTTC

D: NA
length: 14
size: NA
V: TRBV15
J: TRBJ2-7
CDR3: CATSRDLSSYEQYF
DNA: TGTGCCACCAGCAGAGATTTATCCTCCTACGAGCAGTACTTC

D: NA
length: 13
size: NA
V: TRBV19
J: TRBJ1-2
CDR3: CASSIKTVYGYTF
DNA: TGTGCCAGTAGTATAAAGACGGTCTATGGCTACACCTTC

D: TRBD1
length: 15
size: many
V: TRBV6-5
J: TRBJ1-5
CDR3: CASSPGQGLYQPQHF
DNA: TGTGCCAGCAGCCCCGGACAGGGGCTCTATCAGCCCCAGCATTTT

D: NA
length: 13
size: once
V: TRBV6-1
J: TRBJ1-1
CDR3: CASRLGQGAQAFF
DNA: TGTGCCAGCAGACTAGGCCAGGGCGCTCAAGCTTTCTTT

D: NA
length: 15
size: NA
V: TRBV7-9
J: TRBJ1-2
CDR3: CASTLMGVLGYGYTF
DNA: TGTGCCAGCACGTTAATGGGGGTTTTAGGCTATGGCTACACCTTC

D: NA
length: 15
size: once
V: TRBV15
J: TRBJ1-5
CDR3: CATSSDGRDNQPQHF
DNA: TGTGCCACCAGCTCGGACGGCAGGGATAATCAGCCCCAGCATTTT

D: NA
length: 15
size: NA
V: TRBV19
J: TRBJ1-3
CDR3: CASSIQGGLSDTIYF
DNA: TGTGCCAGTAGTATCCAGGGAGGTCTATCGGACACCATATATTTT

D: NA
length: 15
size: NA
V: TRBV10-3
J: TRBJ1-1
CDR3: CAIRSGTGLRPEAFF
DNA: TGTGCCATCAGATCCGGGACGGGACTGAGGCCTGAAGCTTTCTTT

D: NA
length: 16
size: NA
V: TRBV19
J: TRBJ2-2
CDR3: CASSIMGGLNTGELFF
DNA: TGTGCCAGTAGTATTATGGGGGGATTGAACACCGGGGAGCTGTTTTTT

D: NA
length: 13
size: NA
V: TRBV6-1
J: TRBJ1-2
CDR3: CASKTDKNYGYTF
DNA: TGTGCCAGCAAGACAGACAAGAACTATGGCTACACCTTC

D: NA
length: 10
size: NA
V: TRBV6-1
J: TRBJ2-7
CDR3: CASRRGNYDF
DNA: TGTGCCAGCAGGAGGGGAAATTACGACTTC

D: TRBD1
length: 14
size: NA
V: TRBV7-9
J: TRBJ2-5
CDR3: CASSRQGARETQYF
DNA: TGTGCCAGCAGCCGACAGGGGGCTCGAGAGACCCAGTACTTC

D: NA
length: 16
size: NA
V: TRBV7-7
J: TRBJ1-2
CDR3: CASSLAKFAEVNGYTF
DNA: TGTGCTAGCAGCTTAGCCAAGTTTGCCGAGGTTAATGGCTACACCTTC

D: NA
length: 13
size: NA
V: TRBV28
J: TRBJ1-5
CDR3: CASSLRERQPQHF
DNA: TGTGCCAGCAGTTTACGGGAGAGACAGCCCCAGCATTTT

D: NA
length: 13
size: few
V: TRBV2
J: TRBJ1-1
CDR3: CASSDDMNTEAFF
DNA: TGTGCCAGCAGCGATGACATGAACACTGAAGCTTTCTTT

D: NA
length: 14
size: once
V: TRBV30
J: TRBJ2-1
CDR3: CAWSTGLSYNEQFF
DNA: TGTGCCTGGAGTACAGGACTATCGTACAATGAGCAGTTCTTC

D: NA
length: 13
size: NA
V: TRBV6-6
J: TRBJ2-6
CDR3: CASQEGGANVLTF
DNA: TGTGCCAGCCAAGAGGGTGGGGCCAACGTCCTGACTTTC

D: TRBD2
length: 13
size: NA
V: TRBV29-1
J: TRBJ2-1
CDR3: CSAKKRENNEQFF
DNA: TGCAGCGCTAAAAAGCGGGAGAACAATGAGCAGTTCTTC

D: TRBD2
length: 15
size: NA
V: TRBV5-4
J: TRBJ2-7
CDR3: CASSLRRGGQDEQYF
DNA: TGTGCCAGCAGCTTGCGGCGGGGGGGCCAAGACGAGCAGTACTTC

D: TRBD1
length: 17
size: NA
V: TRBV18
J: TRBJ1-3
CDR3: CASSRTGTGSSGNTIYF
DNA: TGTGCCAGCTCACGTACCGGGACAGGGTCCTCTGGAAACACCATATATTTT

D: NA
length: 14
size: NA
V: TRBV6-6
J: TRBJ2-7
CDR3: CASSYSGVSYEQYF
DNA: TGTGCCAGCAGTTACTCCGGGGTCTCCTACGAGCAGTACTTC

D: TRBD1
length: 11
size: NA
V: TRBV20-1
J: TRBJ2-5
CDR3: CSGGQGRTQYF
DNA: TGCAGTGGGGGACAGGGAAGGACCCAGTACTTC

D: NA
length: 15
size: NA
V: TRBV4-3
J: TRBJ2-7
CDR3: CASSQDQNTAYEQYF
DNA: TGCGCCAGCAGCCAAGATCAGAATACCGCCTACGAGCAGTACTTC

D: NA
length: 15
size: NA
V: TRBV4-2
J: TRBJ2-2
CDR3: CASSQIASDAGELFF
DNA: TGTGCCAGCAGCCAAATCGCTAGCGACGCCGGGGAGCTGTTTTTT

D: NA
length: 13
size: NA
V: TRBV5-6
J: TRBJ1-1
CDR3: CASSGDKNTEAFF
DNA: TGTGCCAGCAGCGGCGACAAGAACACTGAAGCTTTCTTT

D: NA
length: 13
size: NA
V: TRBV6-6
J: TRBJ1-5
CDR3: CASSKNSNQPQHF
DNA: TGTGCCAGCAGCAAGAATAGCAATCAGCCCCAGCATTTT

D: TRBD1
length: 15
size: NA
V: TRBV5-1
J: TRBJ1-2
CDR3: CASSFGDDRVLGYTF
DNA: TGCGCCAGCAGCTTCGGTGACGACAGGGTACTCGGCTACACCTTC

D: NA
length: 13
size: NA
V: TRBV19
J: TRBJ1-5
CDR3: CASSIEGNQPQHF
DNA: TGTGCCAGTAGTATAGAGGGGAATCAGCCCCAGCATTTT

D: NA
length: 13
size: NA
V: TRBV18
J: TRBJ2-7
CDR3: CASSPWGNYEQYF
DNA: TGTGCCAGCTCACCGTGGGGGAATTACGAGCAGTACTTC

D: NA
length: 15
size: NA
V: TRBV7-9
J: TRBJ2-6
CDR3: CASSGGQSGANVLTF
DNA: TGTGCCAGCAGCGGGGGGCAATCTGGGGCCAACGTCCTGACTTTC

D: NA
length: 13
size: many
V: TRBV30
J: TRBJ2-5
CDR3: CAWSRQIQETQYF
DNA: TGTGCCTGGAGCCGACAGATCCAAGAGACCCAGTACTTC

D: TRBD2
length: 14
size: NA
V: TRBV9
J: TRBJ2-5
CDR3: CASSLAGGQETQYF
DNA: TGTGCCAGCAGCCTAGCGGGGGGGCAGGAGACCCAGTACTTC

D: NA
length: 15
size: NA
V: TRBV13
J: TRBJ1-2
CDR3: CASSLGRGVYYGYTF
DNA: TGTGCCAGCAGCTTAGGGAGGGGGGTGTACTATGGCTACACCTTC

D: NA
length: 14
size: NA
V: TRBV28
J: TRBJ2-7
CDR3: CASSPAEAPREQYF
DNA: TGTGCCAGCAGTCCGGCCGAGGCCCCGAGGGAGCAGTACTTC

D: NA
length: 14
size: NA
V: TRBV7-9
J: TRBJ1-6
CDR3: CASTLWTSNSPLHF
DNA: TGTGCCAGCACCCTTTGGACCAGTAATTCACCCCTCCACTTT

D: NA
length: 16
size: NA
V: TRBV11-2
J: TRBJ2-5
CDR3: CASTLIRRAGLETQYF
DNA: TGTGCCAGCACCCTTATACGGAGGGCGGGCCTAGAGACCCAGTACTTC

D: TRBD1
length: 14
size: NA
V: TRBV19
J: TRBJ1-4
CDR3: CASSSLWDREKLFF
DNA: TGTGCCAGTAGTAGTCTCTGGGACAGAGAAAAACTGTTTTTT

D: TRBD2
length: 16
size: many
V: TRBV27
J: TRBJ2-3
CDR3: CASRGLGTSGTDTQYF
DNA: TGTGCCAGCAGAGGATTGGGGACTAGCGGCACAGATACGCAGTATTTT

D: NA
length: 16
size: once
V: TRBV2
J: TRBJ1-1
CDR3: CASSEVNPGLNTEAFF
DNA: TGTGCCAGCAGTGAAGTCAACCCCGGCCTGAACACTGAAGCTTTCTTT

D: TRBD1
length: 14
size: NA
V: TRBV6-1
J: TRBJ1-5
CDR3: CASTTGRSNQPQHF
DNA: TGTGCCAGCACGACAGGGCGGAGCAATCAGCCCCAGCATTTT

D: NA
length: 16
size: NA
V: TRBV10-3
J: TRBJ2-7
CDR3: CAISEMYGASEYEQYF
DNA: TGTGCCATCAGTGAGATGTATGGGGCTAGTGAGTACGAGCAGTACTTC

D: NA
length: 16
size: NA
V: TRBV7-2
J: TRBJ2-5
CDR3: CASSFLAGSPQETQYF
DNA: TGTGCCAGCAGCTTCCTGGCGGGGTCGCCCCAAGAGACCCAGTACTTC

D: TRBD2
length: 13
size: NA
V: TRBV30
J: TRBJ2-7
CDR3: CAWQRGLGYEQYF
DNA: TGTGCCTGGCAGCGGGGCCTAGGGTACGAGCAGTACTTC

D: NA
length: 17
size: once
V: TRBV30
J: TRBJ1-6
CDR3: CAWKVGDGSSYNSPLHF
DNA: TGTGCCTGGAAGGTGGGTGACGGTAGCTCCTATAATTCACCCCTCCACTTT

D: TRBD2
length: 15
size: once
V: TRBV7-2
J: TRBJ2-7
CDR3: CASSPTGGSSYEQYF
DNA: TGTGCCAGCAGCCCCACTGGCGGGAGCTCCTACGAGCAGTACTTC

D: NA
length: 15
size: NA
V: TRBV6-5
J: TRBJ2-1
CDR3: CACKGAVSSYNEQFF
DNA: TGTGCCTGCAAAGGGGCGGTGAGCTCCTACAATGAGCAGTTCTTC

D: NA
length: 14
size: NA
V: TRBV4-1
J: TRBJ2-1
CDR3: CANSQRGLNNEQFF
DNA: TGCGCCAACAGCCAACGGGGTTTGAACAATGAGCAGTTCTTC

D: TRBD1
length: 14
size: NA
V: TRBV5-1
J: TRBJ1-3
CDR3: CASSSGGSGNTIYF
DNA: TGCGCCAGCAGCTCAGGGGGCTCTGGAAACACCATATATTTT